Listed below are T cell receptor beta chains from one sample, sequenced in a study of blood T cell repertoires in COVID-19. Here immunoSEQ multiplex PCR was the method, and the copy in TCRdb shows in-frame clones only, minus some. The table has about 98,000 clones, about 80% seen once. Sequencing used peripheral blood. The receptors derive from a man between 65 and 85 years old with acute or convalescent COVID-19. Each CDR3 is given with its conserved first and last residue. D genes are given only for firm matches. Expanded clones get a size class; other rows say once, few or many, or leave the size out.

v_gene	j_gene	d_gene	abundance	len	CDR3nt	CDR3aa
TRBV2	TRBJ2-1	.	.	13	TGTGCCAGCAATCCCCCTATGGTTAATGAGCAGTTCTTC	CASNPPMVNEQFF
TRBV6-5	TRBJ1-1	.	.	13	TGTGCCAGCAGTAGCTACAGGGACACTGAAGCTTTCTTT	CASSSYRDTEAFF
TRBV4-2	TRBJ2-7	TRBD2	.	17	TGTGCCAGCAGCCAAGAGGGGATGACTAGCGGGAGGTACGAGCAGTACTTC	CASSQEGMTSGRYEQYF
TRBV5-1	TRBJ2-7	.	once	14	TGCGCCAGCAGCTTGGGACCGGGATTGAGGGAGCAGTACTTC	CASSLGPGLREQYF
TRBV19	TRBJ1-2	TRBD1	.	22	TGTGCCAGTAGTGTTTTCGACAACCCTTATGACCGGGACAGGCTTAGAGACTATGGCTACACCTTC	CASSVFDNPYDRDRLRDYGYTF
TRBV6-5	TRBJ2-7	.	.	13	TGTGCCAGCAGCGGGACTTCCTCCTACGAGCAGTACTTC	CASSGTSSYEQYF
TRBV5-1	TRBJ1-4	TRBD1	.	14	TGCGCCAGCAGCTTGGGACAGGGGGGTGAAAAACTGTTTTTT	CASSLGQGGEKLFF
TRBV5-4	TRBJ2-7	TRBD2	.	15	TGTGCCAGCAGCACTGGGACTAGCGGGAGGTACGAGCAGTACTTC	CASSTGTSGRYEQYF
TRBV28	TRBJ1-4	TRBD1	.	16	TGTGCCAGCAGCCGCCCGGGACAGGGGGATAATGAAAAACTGTTTTTT	CASSRPGQGDNEKLFF
TRBV5-4	TRBJ1-1	.	.	15	TGTGCCAGCAGCTTTAGCGGGTCGTCTATCGCTGAAGCTTTCTTT	CASSFSGSSIAEAFF
TRBV28	TRBJ2-5	TRBD2	.	16	TGTGCCAGCAGTTTGGGGACTAGCGGGAGGTACGAGACCCAGTACTTC	CASSLGTSGRYETQYF